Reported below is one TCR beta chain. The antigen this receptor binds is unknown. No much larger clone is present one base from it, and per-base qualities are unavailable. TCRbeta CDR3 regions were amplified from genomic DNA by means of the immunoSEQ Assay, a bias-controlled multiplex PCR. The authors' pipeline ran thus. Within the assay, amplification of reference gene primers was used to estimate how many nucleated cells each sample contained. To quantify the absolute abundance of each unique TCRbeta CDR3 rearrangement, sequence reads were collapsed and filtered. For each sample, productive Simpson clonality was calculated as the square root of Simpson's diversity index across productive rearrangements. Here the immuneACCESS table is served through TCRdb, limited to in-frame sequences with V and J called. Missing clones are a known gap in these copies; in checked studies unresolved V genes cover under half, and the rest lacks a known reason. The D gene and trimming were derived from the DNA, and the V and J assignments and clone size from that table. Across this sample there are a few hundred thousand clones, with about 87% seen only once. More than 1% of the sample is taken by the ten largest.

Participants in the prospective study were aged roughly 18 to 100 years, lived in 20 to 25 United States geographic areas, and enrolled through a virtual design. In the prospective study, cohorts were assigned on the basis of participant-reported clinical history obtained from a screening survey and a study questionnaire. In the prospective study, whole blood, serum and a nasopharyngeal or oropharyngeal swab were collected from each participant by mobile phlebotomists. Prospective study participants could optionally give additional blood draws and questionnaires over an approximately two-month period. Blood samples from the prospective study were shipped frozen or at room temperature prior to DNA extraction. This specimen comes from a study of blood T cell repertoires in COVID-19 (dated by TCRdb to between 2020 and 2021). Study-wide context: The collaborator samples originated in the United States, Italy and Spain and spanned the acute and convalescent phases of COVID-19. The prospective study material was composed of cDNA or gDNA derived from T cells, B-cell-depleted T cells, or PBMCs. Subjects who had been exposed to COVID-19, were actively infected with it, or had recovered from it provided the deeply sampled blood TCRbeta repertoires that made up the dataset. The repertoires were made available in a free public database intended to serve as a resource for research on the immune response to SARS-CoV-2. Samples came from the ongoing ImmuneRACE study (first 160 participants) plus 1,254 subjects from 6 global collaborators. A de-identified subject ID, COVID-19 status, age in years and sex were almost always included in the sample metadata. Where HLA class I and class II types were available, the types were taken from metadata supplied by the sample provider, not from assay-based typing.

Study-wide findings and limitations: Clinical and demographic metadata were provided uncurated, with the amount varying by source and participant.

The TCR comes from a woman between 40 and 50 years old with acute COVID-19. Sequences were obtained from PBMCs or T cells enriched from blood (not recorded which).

In nucleotide form, the sequence is TGTGCCAGTAGTCCCGTCGAGGCGATTGGCAAAAACATTCAGTACTTC. Translated, it gives CASSPVEAIGKNIQYF. Recombination connected TRBV19 to TRBJ2-4, with the D segment identity uncertain. The CDR3 contains 16 residues, cysteine and phenylalanine counted. The retained sequence is limited to the CDR3, 48 bases, with the frame set at the first base. Trimming removed 5 bases from V and 3 bases from J, leaving 17 bases between the germline ends. According to the germline V gene (reference sequence), CDR1 reads LNHDA and CDR2 reads SQIVND.